These T cell receptor beta chains were read from a single sample in a study of T cells in Graves' hyperthyroidism and ophthalmopathy. Each CDR3 protein is one row after TCRdb ran MiXCR on the multiplex PCR reads. The repertoire includes around 580,000 distinct CDR3 sequences, 46% of them detected once, and around 7.7% sits in the top ten. The sample consisted of peripheral blood or thyroid tissue (not recorded which). The receptors stem from a young woman with Graves' hyperthyroidism. Both conserved end residues are part of each CDR3. The order of the fields is J gene, V gene, CDR3 protein.

>TRBJ2-7|TRBV15
CATSTSIREPSYEQYF
>TRBJ2-3|TRBV20-1
CSARILRGITSTDTQYF
>TRBJ2-7|TRBV29-1
CSVGQLYEQYF
>TRBJ1-2|TRBV29-1
CSRSGQGGGYGYTF
>TRBJ2-2|TRBV13
CASSSDPTSAPTGELFF
>TRBJ2-1|TRBV14
CASSQVKTGRSYNEQFF
>TRBJ2-1|TRBV7-9
CASSELAVSSYNEQFF
>TRBJ2-7|TRBV4-3
CASSLRREGAYEQYF
>TRBJ1-5|TRBV7-9
CASSLEGVNQPQHF
>TRBJ2-7|TRBV20-1
CSANSRGDEQYF
>TRBJ2-5|TRBV4-3
CASSQTPGLAGQETQYF
>TRBJ2-7|TRBV24-1
CATSDDTSRPYEQYF
>TRBJ2-5|TRBV7-9
CASSFGGSTEETQYF
>TRBJ2-7|TRBV18
CASSPAGGSEQYF
>TRBJ2-3|TRBV7-9
CASSRRSGGTDTQYF
>TRBJ2-7|TRBV29-1
CSVALGTGGFYEQYF
>TRBJ1-2|TRBV29-1
CSVHVLQGRGYTF
>TRBJ1-1|TRBV9
CASSGGTNTEAFF
>TRBJ1-5|TRBV7-9
CASSLGASGDQETQHF
>TRBJ1-4|TRBV12-3/TRBV12-4
CASSLVVGHLNEKLFF
>TRBJ2-7|TRBV6-5
CASSESWLAGSYEQYF
>TRBJ1-5|TRBV27
CASSSVNQPQHF
>TRBJ2-2|TRBV6-5
CASSYGTGDTGELFF
>TRBJ1-2|TRBV20-1
CSAGTMDGYTF
>TRBJ1-6|TRBV12-3/TRBV12-4
CASSDRENSPLHF
>TRBJ1-2|TRBV7-9
CASSLALAGGPGGFYTF
>TRBJ2-7|TRBV4-3
CASSQVTGGIYF
>TRBJ2-5|TRBV7-2
CASSSFPRGQETQYF
>TRBJ2-7|TRBV10-3
CAISDRSYEQYF
>TRBJ2-6|TRBV12-3/TRBV12-4
CASSFLPGTGANVLTF
>TRBJ2-2|TRBV5-1
CASSLDILHRDTGELFF
>TRBJ2-2|TRBV11-2
CASALRELFF
>TRBJ1-2|TRBV6-5
CASSYSPETNYGYTF
>TRBJ2-7|TRBV12-3/TRBV12-4
CASSPTEPGRRLRYEQYF
>TRBJ1-6|TRBV19
CATTTGGYNSPLHF
>TRBJ2-3|TRBV20-1
CTPSGRTDTQYF